These 21 T cell receptor beta chains share one sample of origin, sequenced in a study of graft-versus-host responses after intestinal transplantation (dated by TCRdb to 2020 to 2023). The library was made by the immunoSEQ multiplex PCR assay. In its TCRdb copy, this immuneACCESS table keeps in-frame sequences only and misses some clones. Where compared with another copy, unresolved V genes explain less than half of these, and the others have no known cause. Counted in this sample were 55,000 to 70,000 clones; around nine tenths of them appeared once. The ten largest clones take up 2.7% of the sample. The sample consisted of PBMCs, taken about 120 days after intestinal transplantation. The origin of the receptors is a human patient who received an intestinal transplant, so some T cells may come from the graft donor.

The chain is built from TRBV7-4 and TRBJ2-7; 7 bases map to TRBD2. This CDR3 is 16 amino acids long. The V and J ends lost 1 base and 0 bases, in that order; junction bases with no gene match: 6. CDR1 and CDR2 (germline): SGHVT, SQSDAQ. CDR3 nucleotide sequence: TGTGCCAGCAGCTTAGTATCTAGCGGTAGCTCCTACGAGCAGTACTTC. It encodes CASSLVSSGSSYEQYF.

The chain joins TRBV6-1 to TRBJ1-2; D remains ambiguous. V was shortened by 1 base and J by 4 bases, with 10 bases between the two germline ends. CDR1 MNHNS and CDR2 SASEGT come from the germline V gene. This CDR3 is built from 14 residues. The CDR3 bases are TGTGCCAGCAGTGAAGGCTACGGTATCTATGGCTACACCTTC. It specifies CASSEGYGIYGYTF.

The chain recombines TRBV30 with TRBJ2-3; 7 positions match TRBD2. Germline V lookup: CDR1 GTSNPN, CDR2 SVGIG (reference sequence). J was trimmed by 1 base and V by 5 bases; bases with no gene match: 9. The length of the CDR3 is 15 residues. The CDR3 loop is CAWSKGLAGTDTQYF. The CDR3 nucleotides are TGTGCCTGGTCCAAGGGCCTAGCGGGCACAGATACGCAGTATTTT.

The chain recombines TRBV2 with TRBJ1-1, with TRBD1 as a possible D gene (5 bases). Germline CDR1 is SNHLY and CDR2 is FYNNEI. V was clipped by 2 bases and J by 0 bases, with 10 bases between them. This CDR3 comprises 15 residues. CDR3: CASSEQGAMNTEAFF. In DNA, the CDR3 is TGTGCCAGCAGTGAACAGGGCGCCATGAACACTGAAGCTTTCTTT.

The chain couples TRBV27 to TRBJ2-7; D is ambiguous. There are 15 residues in the CDR3. The V gene's germline CDR1 is MNHEY and CDR2 SMNVEV (reference sequence). Trimming pared 6 bases from V and 3 bases from J, leaving 18 bases between. The CDR3 here is CASSYSWEAVYEQYF. In DNA form, the CDR3 reads TGTGCCAGCAGCTACTCTTGGGAAGCCGTCTACGAGCAGTACTTC.

This clone was seen a few times. CDR3 DNA: TGTGCCAGCAGACTAGCGGGAGGTACCTACGAGCAGTACTTC. It specifies CASRLAGGTYEQYF. The J gene is TRBJ2-7, the V gene TRBV27; 12 bases map to TRBD2. This CDR3 has 14 amino acids. The ends lost 6 bases at V and 2 bases at J; junction bases unmatched: 2. Germline-derived CDR1 and CDR2 are MNHEY and SMNVEV (reference sequence).

The V and J genes are TRBV5-5 and TRBJ2-7, with D perhaps matching TRBD1 (5 bases). In germline, CDR1 is SGHKS, CDR2 YYEKEE (reference sequence). There are 16 residues in the CDR3. Trimming removed 4 bases at V and 0 bases at J, with 17 bases between. The CDR3, as DNA: TGTGCCAGCAGCCTCGGACACCAAATCAGCTCCTACGAGCAGTACTTC. Translating it yields CASSLGHQISSYEQYF. Full variable domain (remainder filled in from reference TRBV5-5 and TRBJ2-7): DAGVTQSPTHLIKTRGQQVTLRCSPISGHKSVSWYQQVLGQGPQFIFQYYEKEERGRGNFPDRFSARQFPNYSSELNVNALLLGDSALYLCASSLGHQISSYEQYFGPGTRLTVT.

J is TRBJ2-5 and V is TRBV29-1; D is unclear. Looked up from germline, CDR1 is SQVTM and CDR2 is ANQGSEA. V was cut by 4 bases and J by 2 bases, with 5 bases left in between. CDR3 size: 11 residues. CDR3: CSVAGQETQYF. CDR3 sequence (DNA): TGCAGCGTTGCTGGGCAAGAGACCCAGTACTTC.

This chain connects TRBV6-1 to TRBJ1-2, with TRBD1 matching over 8 bases. Germline values: CDR1 MNHNS, CDR2 SASEGT. With V trimmed by 2 bases and J by 3 bases, 5 bases remained unmatched. The CDR3 extends over 15 amino acids. CDR3 sequence: CASSETGQGHYGYTF. In DNA form, the CDR3 reads TGTGCCAGCAGTGAAACTGGACAGGGCCACTATGGCTACACCTTC.

J is TRBJ2-5 and V is TRBV4-1, with D maybe TRBD2 (6 bases). CDR1 MGHRA and CDR2 YSYEKL come from the germline V gene. V was pared by 4 bases and J by 1 base, with 13 bases between. The CDR3 has 15 amino acids. The CDR3: CASSRRAGLQETQYF. The CDR3, as DNA: TGCGCCAGCAGCCGCCGGGCGGGACTCCAAGAGACCCAGTACTTC.

The count of this clone is one. V gene TRBV11-2 combines with J gene TRBJ2-5; 7 bases are shared with TRBD2. V dropped 2 bases and J dropped 4; count of bases not matched to a gene: 1. The CDR3 is made up of 13 amino acids. Germline V gene sequence: CDR1 SGHAT, CDR2 FQNNGV. The CDR3 DNA sequence: TGTGCCAGCAGCTTACCGGGGGGAGAGACCCAGTACTTC. Translated: CASSLPGGETQYF.

The V call is TRBV5-6, the J call TRBJ2-3; possible D gene TRBD2, 6 bases. Trimming removed 3 bases at V and 3 bases at J, with 14 bases between. Germline V lookup: CDR1 SGHDT, CDR2 YYEEEE. The CDR3 length is 15 residues. In DNA form, the CDR3 reads TGTGCCAGCAGCTCCTCGTGGGCGGGGACAGATACGCAGTATTTT. This codes for CASSSSWAGTDTQYF.

The V and J genes are TRBV15 and TRBJ2-3; 7 bases agree with TRBD2. CDR3 length equals 14 residues. Germline CDR1 LNHNV, CDR2 YYDKDF (reference sequence). V lost 5 bases and J lost 2; bases outside the gene matches: 4. CDR3 DNA: TGTGCCACCAGCCCGGGACTACCCACAGATACGCAGTATTTT. Translating it yields CATSPGLPTDTQYF. The whole variable domain, remainder taken from reference TRBV15 and TRBJ2-3, is DAMVIQNPRYQVTQFGKPVTLSCSQTLNHNVMYWYQQKSSQAPKLLFHYYDKDFNNEADTPDNFQSRRPNTSFCFLDIRSPGLGDTAMYLCATSPGLPTDTQYFGPGTRLTVL.

The V gene is TRBV7-9, the J gene TRBJ2-1, with D unclear. Germline V lookup: CDR1 SEHNR, CDR2 FQNEAQ (reference sequence). The CDR3 is 13 amino acids. V gave up 1 base and J gave up 13 bases, with 14 bases separating them. In DNA, the CDR3 is TGTGCCAGCAGCTTAGGAGCAATGGGAATCCAGTTCTTC. Its protein is CASSLGAMGIQFF.

This chain links TRBV7-3 with TRBJ2-1, with 9 bases that match TRBD2. CDR3 length: 16 amino acids. J gave up 8 bases and V 4 bases, and 12 bases lay outside the gene matches. The germline V gene has CDR1 SGHTA and CDR2 FQGTGA. The CDR3 protein is CASSYLGSGSRDEQFF. The CDR3 DNA reads TGTGCCAGCAGCTATCTTGGTAGCGGGAGTCGGGATGAGCAGTTCTTC.

The chain combines TRBV19 with TRBJ1-5; 7 positions agree with TRBD1. There are 15 residues in the CDR3. Trimming at V came to 3 bases and at J to 5 bases, leaving 7 bases not matched to a gene. Per the germline V gene, CDR1 is LNHDA and CDR2 is SQIVND (reference sequence). The CDR3 here is CASSMYRGQYQPQHF. The CDR3 bases are TGTGCCAGTAGTATGTACAGGGGCCAATATCAGCCCCAGCATTTT.

DNA for the CDR3: TGTGCCAGCAAGACTTCTAGCTCTGGAAACACCATATATTTT. It is translated as CASKTSSSGNTIYF. The V gene is TRBV28, the J gene TRBJ1-3; no clear D. This CDR3 contains 14 residues. V shed 7 bases and J shed 0 bases, with 10 bases lying between them. CDR1 and CDR2 from the germline V gene are MDHEN and SYDVKM.

The sample holds a few counts of this clone. The chain joins TRBV2 to TRBJ1-3; 7 bases map to TRBD1. The ends lost 10 bases at V and 1 base at J; junction bases unmatched: 10. This CDR3 contains 15 residues. Germline V gene lookup returns CDR1 SNHLY and CDR2 FYNNEI. The CDR3 is CAIADRAGSGNTIYF. CDR3 sequence (DNA): TGTGCCATAGCCGACAGGGCCGGGTCTGGAAACACCATATATTTT.

The chain uses TRBV28 and TRBJ2-5; 10 bases agree with TRBD2. V shed 3 bases, J shed 5 bases, and the junction held 12 bases outside the gene matches. Germline V CDR1 and CDR2: MDHEN, SYDVKM. This CDR3 region has 17 residues. In DNA form, the CDR3 reads TGTGCCAGCAGTTTCGGCCTCCGGAGCGGGGGGGTGGAGACCCAGTACTTC. It codes for CASSFGLRSGGVETQYF.

V and J are TRBV11-3 and TRBJ2-6; possible D gene TRBD1, 5 bases. Germline CDR1 SGHNT, CDR2 YENEEA. The CDR3 is 16 residues long. V lost 3 bases and J lost 2, with 11 bases in between. The CDR3 loop reads CASSLGRGTGANVLTF. Written as DNA, the CDR3 is TGTGCCAGCAGCTTGGGAAGGGGAACTGGGGCCAACGTCCTGACTTTC. The complete variable domain, with remaining parts taken from reference TRBV11-3 and TRBJ2-6, reads EAGVVQSPRYKIIEKKQPVAFWCNPISGHNTLYWYLQNLGQGPELLIRYENEEAVDDSQLPKDRFSAERLKGVDSTLKIQPAELGDSAVYLCASSLGRGTGANVLTFGAGSRLTVL.

The chain employs TRBV4-1 and TRBJ2-3; D is unclear. Per the germline V gene, CDR1 is MGHRA and CDR2 is YSYEKL. The CDR3 consists of 14 residues. Trimming pared 6 bases from V and 2 bases from J, leaving 12 bases between. The CDR3 spells CASSQTRLTDTQYF. DNA of the CDR3: TGCGCCAGCAGTCAGACCCGCCTCACAGATACGCAGTATTTT.